The 28 T cell receptor beta chains below were found in one sample sequenced in a study of T cells in Graves' hyperthyroidism and ophthalmopathy. Amplified regions were TCR beta CDR3 sequences from RNA transcripts. TCR CDR3 underwent first-round RT-PCR with the HTBI primer set. TCRdb ran MiXCR on the multiplex PCR reads and lists one entry per CDR3 protein. This sample yields around 560,000 distinct CDR3 sequences, of which over 15% are seen a single time; approximately 18% belongs to the top ten. The sequencing input was blood. The source is a woman under 30 with Graves' hyperthyroidism.

This clonotype occurred many times. The chain employs TRBV6-6 and TRBJ2-7; D is unresolved. The CDR3 is made up of 14 amino acids. The V and J ends lost 2 bases and 3 bases respectively, with 11 bases between them. In germline, CDR1 is MNHNY, CDR2 SVGAGI (reference sequence). CDR3 nucleotides: TGTGCCAGCAGTTACGGGGTAATCAACTACGAGCAGTACTTC. Residues: CASSYGVINYEQYF.

This clonotype has ten or more counts. The chain uses TRBV10-3 and TRBJ1-2; D possibly corresponds to TRBD1 (6 bases). From germline, CDR1 is ENHRY and CDR2 SYGVKD. V dropped 6 bases and J dropped 4 bases, with 15 bases sitting between them. The CDR3 runs to 14 residues. The CDR3 nucleotides read TGTGCCATCAGCGAGCAACAGGGAGTCTATGGCTACACCTTC. Residues: CAISEQQGVYGYTF.

This clonotype came up a few times. The genes are TRBV12-3 or TRBV12-4 and TRBJ2-2; 8 bases line up with TRBD2. The CDR3 sequence is 17 residues long. With 5 bases clipped from V and 3 bases from J, the junction kept 11 bases outside the gene matches. In DNA form, the CDR3 reads TGTGCCAGCAGTGGGTTAGCGGGATCGGGTGACACCGGGGAGCTGTTTTTT. Translation gives CASSGLAGSGDTGELFF.

This clonotype appeared many times. The chain carries TRBV20-1 and TRBJ1-4; TRBD1 is a possible D gene (5 bases). Germline V gene sequence: CDR1 DFQATT, CDR2 SNEGSKA (reference sequence). The V gene lost 1 base and the J gene lost 8 bases, with 14 bases spanning the gap. The CDR3 totals 14 residues. CDR3 in DNA: TGCAGTGCTAGAGGGACAATGGAAGACGAAAAACTGTTTTTT. It is translated as CSARGTMEDEKLFF.

This clonotype was counted a few times. V gene TRBV6-1 combines with J gene TRBJ1-5, with 10 bases that match TRBD1. V lost 5 bases to trimming and J lost 6 bases; unmatched junction nucleotides: 10. Germline V gives CDR1 MNHNS, CDR2 SASEGT. The CDR3 is 16 residues long. This CDR3 is CASSIAGTGVGQPQHF. DNA of the CDR3: TGTGCCAGCAGTATAGCCGGGACAGGGGTTGGTCAGCCCCAGCATTTT.

The rearrangement links TRBV6-1 to TRBJ2-1, with D maybe TRBD1 (6 bases). The CDR3 extends over 15 amino acids. Germline lookup yields CDR1 MNHNS and CDR2 SASEGT. V gave up 6 bases and J gave up 7 bases, with 19 bases separating them. CDR3 loop: CASSPLGPGVNEQFF. The CDR3 region has the DNA TGTGCCAGCAGCCCACTTGGCCCAGGGGTTAATGAGCAGTTCTTC.

V and J are TRBV6-5 and TRBJ1-1, with 7 nucleotides matching TRBD1. The CDR3 covers 19 residues. With 3 bases clipped from V and 4 bases from J, the junction kept 20 bases outside the gene matches. Germline CDR1 reads MNHEY; CDR2 reads SVGAGI. Here the CDR3 reads CASSYYKLGDTGVLTEAFF. The CDR3 nucleotides read TGTGCCAGCAGTTATTACAAACTCGGAGATACAGGGGTTCTCACTGAAGCTTTCTTT.

This clonotype showed up just a few times. The chain combines TRBV20-1 with TRBJ2-7, with D perhaps TRBD1 or TRBD2 (5 bases each). V was cut by 0 bases and J by 6 bases, with 9 bases left in between. CDR3 length: 12 residues. The germline V gene has CDR1 DFQATT and CDR2 SNEGSKA (reference sequence). This CDR3 reads CSARERGGEQYF. CDR3 sequence (DNA): TGCAGTGCTAGAGAACGGGGCGGCGAGCAGTACTTC.

The chain links TRBV12-5 to TRBJ2-2; D is perhaps TRBD2 (5 bases). Germline V gene data show CDR1 as LGHNT and CDR2 as FRNRAP. The CDR3 totals 15 residues. Trimming shortened V by 0 bases and J by 4 bases, and 9 bases separated the two germline ends. The CDR3 region is CASGLVLRATGELFF. The CDR3 nucleotides read TGTGCTAGTGGTTTGGTACTGCGGGCCACCGGGGAGCTGTTTTTT.

This clonotype was counted at least ten times. The V call is TRBV12-3 or TRBV12-4, the J call TRBJ2-2; tentative D call: TRBD1 (6 bases). This CDR3 is built from 15 residues. V gave up 7 bases and J gave up 5 bases, with 17 bases separating them. The CDR3 here is CASKLRTEWTGELFF. The CDR3 nucleotides read TGTGCCAGCAAACTTCGGACAGAGTGGACCGGGGAGCTGTTTTTT.

This clonotype was seen many times. The V gene is TRBV7-2, the J gene TRBJ2-7; 7 bases are shared with TRBD2. CDR3 length equals 14 residues. Germline V lookup: CDR1 SGHTA, CDR2 FQGNSA. The J segment lost 2 bases and the V segment lost 2 bases, leaving 3 bases of the junction unmatched. The CDR3 sequence: CASSLRLAAYEQYF. The CDR3 coding sequence is TGTGCCAGCAGCTTACGACTAGCAGCCTACGAGCAGTACTTC.

Many counts were recorded for this clonotype. This rearrangement joins TRBV28 to TRBJ2-5; D is possibly TRBD1 or TRBD2 (6 bases each). Germline CDR1 reads MDHEN; CDR2 reads SYDVKM. This CDR3 comprises 15 residues. V was pared by 7 bases and J by 0 bases, with 15 bases between. CDR3 sequence reads: CASTEGGSHQETQYF. The CDR3 DNA sequence: TGTGCCAGCACCGAGGGGGGCAGCCACCAAGAGACCCAGTACTTC.

Worth noting for this clonotype: Sequence at one end of the junction differs from germline and may be a read error. This rearrangement joins TRBV5-1 to TRBJ2-5; no clear D. CDR1 and CDR2 (germline): SGHRS, YFSETQ. The CDR3 has 14 residues. CDR3 in amino acids: CASSLEPPQEAQYF. The DNA of the CDR3 is TGCGCCAGCAGCTTGGAACCGCCCCAAGAGGCCCAGTACTTC.

This clonotype was observed many times. The rearrangement joins TRBV15 to TRBJ2-1; a possible D gene is TRBD2 (6 bases). V shed 5 bases and J shed 2 bases, with 13 bases lying between them. The CDR3 loop spans 15 amino acids. The germline gives CDR1 LNHNV, CDR2 YYDKDF (reference sequence). For the CDR3, the DNA is TGTGCCACCAGCTTCCGGGACTCGGCCTACAATGAGCAGTTCTTC. This encodes CATSFRDSAYNEQFF.

The chain recombines TRBV20-1 with TRBJ2-1; 8 bases match TRBD1. The junction had 12 bases not matched to a gene; V was cut back by 6 bases and J by 5 bases. Germline V gene data show CDR1 as DFQATT and CDR2 as SNEGSKA (reference sequence). The CDR3 is made up of 15 amino acids. The CDR3 sequence is CSASPDRGRNNEQFF. CDR3 nucleotide sequence: TGCAGTGCCAGCCCCGACAGGGGTAGAAACAATGAGCAGTTCTTC.

The genes are TRBV24-1 and TRBJ1-5, with a possible D match to TRBD1 (5 bases). This CDR3 has 19 amino acids. Trimming took off 4 bases at V and 1 base at J, with 22 bases between the two ends. From germline, CDR1 is KGHDR and CDR2 SFDVKD. CDR3 sequence (DNA): TGTGCCACCAGTGACTCGACAGAGGAAGGGCCCCTGAGCAATCAGCCCCAGCATTTT. Protein product: CATSDSTEEGPLSNQPQHF.

A few counts support this clonotype. The chain links TRBV20-1 to TRBJ2-2; 7 positions match TRBD2. V shed 2 bases, J shed 5 bases, and the junction held 8 bases outside the gene matches. The CDR3 spans 15 residues. Per the germline V gene, CDR1 is DFQATT and CDR2 is SNEGSKA (reference sequence). The CDR3 here is CSARYVTSRTGELFF. DNA for the CDR3: TGCAGTGCTAGATATGTGACTAGCCGGACCGGGGAGCTGTTTTTT.

This clonotype was counted a few times. V and J are TRBV12-3 or TRBV12-4 and TRBJ2-2; D not resolved. V was pared by 4 bases and J by 4 bases, with 16 bases between. This CDR3 region has 16 residues. The CDR3 region is CASSWGARSSTGELFF. The CDR3 DNA is TGTGCCAGCAGTTGGGGTGCACGAAGCAGCACCGGGGAGCTGTTTTTT.

This clonotype was observed at least ten times. This chain joins TRBV6-1 and TRBJ2-7; 9 nucleotides align to TRBD1. From germline, CDR1 is MNHNS and CDR2 SASEGT. The CDR3 spans 13 residues. The trim removed 5 bases at V and 3 bases at J, leaving 2 bases unmatched. The CDR3 protein is CASSSTGGYEQYF. The DNA of the CDR3 is TGTGCCAGCAGTTCGACAGGGGGCTACGAGCAGTACTTC.

At least ten counts were recorded for this clonotype. This chain uses TRBV7-9 with TRBJ2-7; D uncertain. The germline CDR1 and CDR2 sequences are SEHNR and FQNEAQ (reference sequence). Trimming shortened V by 1 base and J by 3 bases, and 10 bases separated the two germline ends. This CDR3 is 14 amino acids long. For the CDR3, the DNA is TGTGCCAGCAGCTTAGTGGCGGATTACTACGAGCAGTACTTC. It encodes CASSLVADYYEQYF.

In this sample, this clonotype turned up a few times. This chain uses TRBV27 with TRBJ2-5; 9 bases line up with TRBD2. Germline CDR1 is MNHEY and CDR2 is SMNVEV (reference sequence). Losses at the gene ends were 6 bases for V and 2 bases for J; bases not matched to a gene: 4. CDR3 length equals 14 residues. DNA for the CDR3: TGTGCCAGCAGATTGACTAGCGGACAAGAGACCCAGTACTTC. It specifies CASRLTSGQETQYF.

The V and J genes are TRBV11-3 and TRBJ1-4, with D possibly matching TRBD1 (5 bases). V lost 2 bases and J 12 bases, leaving 10 bases between the germline ends. CDR3 length equals 12 residues. CDR1 SGHNT and CDR2 YENEEA come from the germline V gene. As DNA, the CDR3 is TGTGCCAGCAGCTTACAGGGCATACAACTGTTTTTT. Translated, it gives CASSLQGIQLFF.

In its sample, this clonotype was seen many times. The gene calls are TRBV5-1 and TRBJ1-1; D gene ambiguous. Germline CDR1 reads SGHRS; CDR2 reads YFSETQ. This CDR3 region has 16 residues. With 4 bases removed from V and 1 base from J, the gap between germline ends came to 17 bases. The CDR3 region has the DNA TGCGCCAGCAGCCAAGTAAGGACGGCGCCGAACACTGAAGCTTTCTTT. This translates into CASSQVRTAPNTEAFF.

This clonotype was picked up many times. V and J are TRBV7-6 and TRBJ2-2, with 11 bases lining up with TRBD2. Trimming cost V 5 bases and J 7 bases; bases outside gene matches: 9. CDR1 and CDR2 (germline): SGHVS, FNYEAQ. The CDR3 totals 16 residues. The CDR3 DNA is TGTGCCAGCAGCCCAATGACTAGCGGGGTTATCGGGGAGCTGTTTTTT. As protein: CASSPMTSGVIGELFF.

This chain joins TRBV28 and TRBJ2-5, with 13 nucleotides matching TRBD2. J was trimmed by 3 bases and V by 5 bases; bases with no gene match: 3. This CDR3 has 15 amino acids. Germline-derived CDR1 and CDR2 are MDHEN and SYDVKM. The CDR3 region has the DNA TGTGCCAGCAGTGGACTAGCGGGGGCCAAAGAGACCCAGTACTTC. Its protein product is CASSGLAGAKETQYF.

This clonotype was seen repeatedly, ten times or more. The chain employs TRBV5-1 and TRBJ1-1; tentatively, D is TRBD1 (5 bases). Trimming cost V 5 bases and J 1 base, with 15 bases left between them. This CDR3 is 15 amino acids long. Germline CDR1 reads SGHRS; CDR2 reads YFSETQ. CDR3 loop: CASSHIIGTNTEAFF. The CDR3 DNA reads TGCGCCAGCAGTCACATAATAGGGACGAACACTGAAGCTTTCTTT.

This clonotype was seen ten or more times. This chain joins TRBV10-1 and TRBJ2-1, with D unclear. The CDR3 length is 14 residues. Germline loops: CDR1 WNHNN, CDR2 SYGVQD (reference sequence). V gave up 3 bases and J gave up 2 bases, with 8 bases separating them. In DNA, the CDR3 is TGCGCCAGCAGTGAACTACGGACCTACAATGAGCAGTTCTTC. Protein product: CASSELRTYNEQFF.

J is TRBJ1-2 and V is TRBV6-1, with D perhaps matching TRBD1 (5 bases). Trimming pared 6 bases from V and 6 bases from J, leaving 20 bases between. The CDR3 length is 15 residues. Germline values: CDR1 MNHNS, CDR2 SASEGT. CDR3 residues: CASRGDLGPLHGYTF. CDR3 bases: TGTGCCAGCAGGGGGGACCTGGGACCCCTACATGGCTACACCTTC.